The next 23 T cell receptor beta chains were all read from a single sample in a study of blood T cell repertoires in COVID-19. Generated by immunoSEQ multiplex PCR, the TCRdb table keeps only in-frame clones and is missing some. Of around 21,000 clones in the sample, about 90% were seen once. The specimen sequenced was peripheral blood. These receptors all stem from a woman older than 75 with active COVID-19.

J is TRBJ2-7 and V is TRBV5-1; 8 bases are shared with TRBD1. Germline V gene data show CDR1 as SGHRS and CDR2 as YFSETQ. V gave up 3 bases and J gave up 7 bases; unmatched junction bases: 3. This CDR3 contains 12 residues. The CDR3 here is CASSYGQGEQYF. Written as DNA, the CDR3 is TGCGCCAGCAGCTACGGACAGGGTGAGCAGTACTTC.

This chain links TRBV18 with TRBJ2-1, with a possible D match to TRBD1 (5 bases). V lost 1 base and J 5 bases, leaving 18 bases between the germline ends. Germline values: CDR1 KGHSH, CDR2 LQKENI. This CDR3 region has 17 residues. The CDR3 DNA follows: TGTGCCAGCTCACCACAGACAGCTGCCATCTTAGACAATGAGCAGTTCTTC. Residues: CASSPQTAAILDNEQFF.

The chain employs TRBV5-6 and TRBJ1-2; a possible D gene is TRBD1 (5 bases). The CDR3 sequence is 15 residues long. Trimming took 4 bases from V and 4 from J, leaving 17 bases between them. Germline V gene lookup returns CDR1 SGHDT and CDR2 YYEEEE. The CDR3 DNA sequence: TGTGCCAGCAGCCCGTGGGGGGGAGCCTCCTATGGCTACACCTTC. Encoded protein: CASSPWGGASYGYTF.

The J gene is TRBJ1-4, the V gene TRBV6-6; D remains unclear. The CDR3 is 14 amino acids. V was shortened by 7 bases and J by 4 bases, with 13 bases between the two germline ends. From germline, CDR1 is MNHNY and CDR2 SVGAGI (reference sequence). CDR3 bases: TGTGCCAGCAAGCGGCTAAGGAATAATGAAAAACTGTTTTTT. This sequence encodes CASKRLRNNEKLFF.

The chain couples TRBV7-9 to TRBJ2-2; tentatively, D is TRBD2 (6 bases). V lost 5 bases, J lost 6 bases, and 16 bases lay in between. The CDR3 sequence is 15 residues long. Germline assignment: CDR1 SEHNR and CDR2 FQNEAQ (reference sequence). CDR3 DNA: TGTGCCAGCAGCAAATCTAGCGCCCAGGCCGGGGAGCTGTTTTTT. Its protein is CASSKSSAQAGELFF.

The CDR3 protein is CASSIMHGPGTEAFF. Written as DNA, the CDR3 is TGTGCCAGTAGTATTATGCACGGGCCGGGGACTGAAGCTTTCTTT. The chain couples TRBV19 to TRBJ1-1; D is undetermined. The CDR3 consists of 15 residues. Trimming stripped 3 bases from V and 5 bases from J, with 16 bases between. CDR1 LNHDA and CDR2 SQIVND come from the germline V gene (reference sequence).

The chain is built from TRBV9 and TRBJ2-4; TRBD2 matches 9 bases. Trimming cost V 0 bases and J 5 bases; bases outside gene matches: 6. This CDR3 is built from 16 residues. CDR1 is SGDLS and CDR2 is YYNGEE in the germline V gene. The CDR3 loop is CASSVGGRDSQNIQYF. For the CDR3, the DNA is TGTGCCAGCAGCGTAGGCGGGAGGGACAGCCAAAACATTCAGTACTTC. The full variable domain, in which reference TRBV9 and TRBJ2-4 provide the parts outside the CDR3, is DSGVTQTPKHLITATGQRVTLRCSPRSGDLSVYWYQQSLDQGLQFLIQYYNGEERAKGNILERFSAQQFPDLHSELNLSSLELGDSALYFCASSVGGRDSQNIQYFGAGTRLSVL.

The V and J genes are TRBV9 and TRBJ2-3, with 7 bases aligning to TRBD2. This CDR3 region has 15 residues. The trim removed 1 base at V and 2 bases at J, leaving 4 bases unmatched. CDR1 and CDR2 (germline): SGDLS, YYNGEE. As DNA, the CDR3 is TGTGCCAGCAGCGTATACGGGGGGTACACAGATACGCAGTATTTT. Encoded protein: CASSVYGGYTDTQYF.

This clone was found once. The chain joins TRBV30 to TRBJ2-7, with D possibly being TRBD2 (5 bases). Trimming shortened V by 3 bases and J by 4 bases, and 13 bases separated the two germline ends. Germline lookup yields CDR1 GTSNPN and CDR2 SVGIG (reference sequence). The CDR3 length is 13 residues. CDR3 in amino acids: CAWREALGYEQYF. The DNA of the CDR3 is TGTGCCTGGAGGGAGGCGTTGGGGTACGAGCAGTACTTC.

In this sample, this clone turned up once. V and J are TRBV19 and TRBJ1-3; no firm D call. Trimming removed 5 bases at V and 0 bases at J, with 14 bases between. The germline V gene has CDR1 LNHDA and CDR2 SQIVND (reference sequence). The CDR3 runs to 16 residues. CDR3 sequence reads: CASSSFEASSGNTIYF. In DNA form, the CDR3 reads TGTGCCAGTAGTTCGTTTGAGGCCAGCTCTGGAAACACCATATATTTT.

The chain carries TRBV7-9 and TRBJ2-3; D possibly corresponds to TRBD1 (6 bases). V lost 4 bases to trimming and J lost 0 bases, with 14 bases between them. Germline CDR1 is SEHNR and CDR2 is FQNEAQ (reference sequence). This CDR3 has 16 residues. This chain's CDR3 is CASSSRGFPSTDTQYF. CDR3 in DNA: TGTGCCAGCAGCTCAAGGGGGTTCCCTAGCACAGATACGCAGTATTTT.

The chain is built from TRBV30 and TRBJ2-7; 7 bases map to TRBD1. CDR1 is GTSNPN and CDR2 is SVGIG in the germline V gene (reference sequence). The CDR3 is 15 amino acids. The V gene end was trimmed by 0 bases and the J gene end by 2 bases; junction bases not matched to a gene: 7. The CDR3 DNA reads TGTGCCTGGAGTGTCACCGGGACAGCCCCCTACGAGCAGTACTTC. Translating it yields CAWSVTGTAPYEQYF.

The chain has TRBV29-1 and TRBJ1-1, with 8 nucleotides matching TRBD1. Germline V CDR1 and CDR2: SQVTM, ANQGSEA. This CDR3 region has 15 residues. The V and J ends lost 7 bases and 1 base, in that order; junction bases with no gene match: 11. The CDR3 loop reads CSASAGGSGNTEAFF. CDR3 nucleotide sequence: TGCAGCGCCTCTGCAGGGGGCTCCGGGAACACTGAAGCTTTCTTT.

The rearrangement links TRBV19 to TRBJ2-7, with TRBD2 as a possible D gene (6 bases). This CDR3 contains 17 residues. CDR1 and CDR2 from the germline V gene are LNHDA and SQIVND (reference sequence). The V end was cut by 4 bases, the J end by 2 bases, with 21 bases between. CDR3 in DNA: TGTGCCAGTAGTACCGCGTTAAGTGTGACTAGGACCTACGAGCAGTACTTC. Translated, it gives CASSTALSVTRTYEQYF.

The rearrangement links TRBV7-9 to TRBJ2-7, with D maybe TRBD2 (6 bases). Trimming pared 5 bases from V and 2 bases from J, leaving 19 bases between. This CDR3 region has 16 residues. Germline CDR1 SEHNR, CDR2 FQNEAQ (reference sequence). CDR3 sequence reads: CASSRRRLEGTYEQYF. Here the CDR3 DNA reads TGTGCCAGCAGCCGTAGGAGGCTGGAGGGGACCTACGAGCAGTACTTC.

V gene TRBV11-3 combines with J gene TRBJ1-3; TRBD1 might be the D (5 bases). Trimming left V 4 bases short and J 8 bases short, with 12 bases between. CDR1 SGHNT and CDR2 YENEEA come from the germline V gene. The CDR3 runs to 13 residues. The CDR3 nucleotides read TGTGCCAGCAGCTCAGAACCAGGGCACACCATATATTTT. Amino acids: CASSSEPGHTIYF.

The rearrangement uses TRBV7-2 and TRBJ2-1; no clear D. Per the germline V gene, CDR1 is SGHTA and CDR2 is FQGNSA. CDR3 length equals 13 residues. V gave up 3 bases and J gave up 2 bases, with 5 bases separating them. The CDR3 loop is CASSLLTYNEQFF. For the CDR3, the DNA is TGTGCCAGCAGCTTGCTAACCTACAATGAGCAGTTCTTC.

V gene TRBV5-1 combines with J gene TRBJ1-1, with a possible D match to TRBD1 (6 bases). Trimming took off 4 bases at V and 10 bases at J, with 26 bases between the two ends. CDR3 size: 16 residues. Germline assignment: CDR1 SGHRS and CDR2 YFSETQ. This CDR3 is CASSPGGSGVPAVAFF. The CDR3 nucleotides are TGCGCCAGCAGCCCCGGTGGGTCAGGGGTTCCAGCGGTAGCTTTCTTT.

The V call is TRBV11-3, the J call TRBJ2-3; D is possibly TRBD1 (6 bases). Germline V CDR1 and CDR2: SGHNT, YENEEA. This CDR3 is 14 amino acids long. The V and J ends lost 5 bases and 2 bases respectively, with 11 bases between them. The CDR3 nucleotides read TGTGCCAGCAGCCCACAGGGAATCACAGATACGCAGTATTTT. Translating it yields CASSPQGITDTQYF.

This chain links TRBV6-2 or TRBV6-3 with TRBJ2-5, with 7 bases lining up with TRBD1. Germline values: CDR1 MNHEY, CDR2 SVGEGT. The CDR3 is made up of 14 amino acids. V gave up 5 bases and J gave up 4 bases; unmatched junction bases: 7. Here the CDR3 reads CASSQQGSVETQYF. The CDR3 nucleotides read TGTGCCAGCAGTCAACAGGGGTCTGTAGAGACCCAGTACTTC.

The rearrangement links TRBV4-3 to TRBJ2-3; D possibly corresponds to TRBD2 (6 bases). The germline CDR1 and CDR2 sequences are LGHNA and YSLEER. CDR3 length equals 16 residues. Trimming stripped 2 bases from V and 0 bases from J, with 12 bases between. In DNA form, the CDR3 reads TGCGCCAGCAGCCAAAGGGGACTGTGGAGCACAGATACGCAGTATTTT. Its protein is CASSQRGLWSTDTQYF.

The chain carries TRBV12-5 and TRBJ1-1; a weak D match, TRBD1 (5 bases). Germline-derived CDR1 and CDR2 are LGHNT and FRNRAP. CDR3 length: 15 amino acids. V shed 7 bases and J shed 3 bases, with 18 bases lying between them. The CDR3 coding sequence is TGTGCTAGTGTCCTATCGGGGGGTAGGGACACTGAAGCTTTCTTT. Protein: CASVLSGGRDTEAFF.

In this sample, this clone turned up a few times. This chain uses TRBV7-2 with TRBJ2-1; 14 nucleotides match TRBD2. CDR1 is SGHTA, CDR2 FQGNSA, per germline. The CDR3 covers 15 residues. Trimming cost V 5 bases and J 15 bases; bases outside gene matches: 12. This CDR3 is CASSPPGLAGGWLFF. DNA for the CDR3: TGTGCCAGCAGCCCACCCGGACTAGCGGGGGGATGGCTGTTCTTC.